Sequencing of this TCR beta chain was carried out in a study of cytomegalovirus exposure and HLA in healthy donors (dated by TCRdb to 2016 to 2017). Turning to the overall study: According to a later analysis, the approximately 130 validation repertoires were produced on the same platform as the roughly 700 repertoires of the first cohort. The study aimed to test whether signatures of past pathogen exposure could be identified by cataloging public T cell receptors. A separate validation cohort of roughly 110 different subjects was used in addition to the approximately 700-subject first cohort. To predict cytomegalovirus infection status, the study brought together high-throughput TCR immunosequencing, statistical association of individual TCRs with disease status, and machine learning.

Between the V and J ends, shortened by 6 bases and 5 bases respectively, the junction contains 14 bases. The germline V gene specifies MNHEY as CDR1 and SVGAGI as CDR2. From its cysteine to its phenylalanine, the CDR3 spans 13 amino acids. The sequence is cut down to CDR3 DNA, 39 bases in frame from base 1. As regards this clone: Its target antigen remains unknown. Base-call qualities are not available, and no considerably larger clone is one nucleotide away.

Receptor amplification or capture employed the immunoSEQ multiplex PCR assay. Per the source publication's procedure: To diagnose cytomegalovirus status from the catalog of TCR beta chain sequences, a statistical classification framework was built. TCRdb took this table from immuneACCESS and kept in-frame rearrangements with V and J called. Such tables lack part of the clones; where checked against another copy, unresolved V genes explain under half of the gap, and the rest is unexplained. V, J and clone size were drawn from that table, and D and trimming were deduced from the DNA. The sample contains under 400,000 clones, approximately 85% of them found a single time. The ten top clones hold over 0.9% of the sample. General study outcomes and caveats: In vitro tests confirmed that a few of the cytomegalovirus-associated TCR beta chains recognize cytomegalovirus antigens. It was suggested by the authors that the approach could potentially be generalized to other disease states and immunological phenotypes. A total of 150 or so TCR beta chains were listed by the study as associated with cytomegalovirus. A later analysis found that TCRs clustered in the first cohort also tended to co-occur in the 130 or so validation repertoires, with 90% to 95% of cluster scores above 0. Across donors, most TCR sequences were observed very rarely, whereas some public TCRs were present in many individuals. The classifier was reported to diagnose cytomegalovirus status with high specificity and sensitivity in both the original and validation cohorts. The validation cohort had no HLA typing available for a later analysis, so co-occurrence within that cohort was assessed over all 120 or so repertoires.

Separate from the roughly 650-subject first cohort, the validation cohort of about 110 subjects was the group to which the donors belonged. The chain was built from TRBV6-5 and TRBJ2-7; a confident D gene designation cannot be given. The sequence was collected from a man between 25 and 39 years old in good health and CMV-seronegative. The material sequenced was PBMCs. The DNA sequence follows: TGTGCCAGCAGCCCGGTTGAAAGTCACGAGCAGTACTTC. Translation gives CASSPVESHEQYF.